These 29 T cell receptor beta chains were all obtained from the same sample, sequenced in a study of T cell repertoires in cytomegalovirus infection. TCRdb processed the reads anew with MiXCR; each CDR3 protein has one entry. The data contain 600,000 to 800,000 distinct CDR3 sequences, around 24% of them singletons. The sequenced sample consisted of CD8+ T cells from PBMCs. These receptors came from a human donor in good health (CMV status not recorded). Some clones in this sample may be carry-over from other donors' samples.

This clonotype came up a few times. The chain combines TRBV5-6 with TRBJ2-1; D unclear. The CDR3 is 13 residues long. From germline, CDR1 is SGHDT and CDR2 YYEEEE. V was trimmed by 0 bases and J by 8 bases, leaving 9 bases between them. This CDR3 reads CASSLAASDEQFF. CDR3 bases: TGTGCCAGCAGCTTGGCGGCTAGTGATGAGCAGTTCTTC. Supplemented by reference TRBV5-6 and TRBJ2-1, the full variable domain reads DAGVTQSPTHLIKTRGQQVTLRCSPKSGHDTVSWYQQALGQGPQFIFQYYEEEERQRGNFPDRFSGHQFPNYSSELNVNALLLGDSALYLCASSLAASDEQFFGPGTRLTVL.

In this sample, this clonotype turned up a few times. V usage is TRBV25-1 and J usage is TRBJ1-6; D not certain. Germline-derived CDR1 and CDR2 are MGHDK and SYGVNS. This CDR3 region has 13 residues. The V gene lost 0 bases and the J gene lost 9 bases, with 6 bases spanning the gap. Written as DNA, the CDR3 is TGTGCCAGCAGTGAATACGCTGGTTCACCCCTCCACTTT. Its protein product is CASSEYAGSPLHF.

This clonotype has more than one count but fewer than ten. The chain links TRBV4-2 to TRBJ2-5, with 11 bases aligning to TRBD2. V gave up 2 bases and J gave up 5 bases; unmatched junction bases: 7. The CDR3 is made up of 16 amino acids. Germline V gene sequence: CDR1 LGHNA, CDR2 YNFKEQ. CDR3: CASSQLAGGPGETQYF. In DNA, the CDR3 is TGTGCCAGCAGCCAATTAGCGGGGGGGCCCGGGGAGACCCAGTACTTC.

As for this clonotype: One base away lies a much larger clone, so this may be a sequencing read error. CDR3 in amino acids: CASSPPTGDTDTRYF. The CDR3 nucleotides read TGTGCCAGCAGCCCACCGACAGGGGACACAGATACGCGGTATTTT. The chain couples TRBV7-2 to TRBJ2-3, with 8 nucleotides matching TRBD1. This CDR3 is built from 15 residues. In germline, CDR1 is SGHTA, CDR2 FQGNSA.

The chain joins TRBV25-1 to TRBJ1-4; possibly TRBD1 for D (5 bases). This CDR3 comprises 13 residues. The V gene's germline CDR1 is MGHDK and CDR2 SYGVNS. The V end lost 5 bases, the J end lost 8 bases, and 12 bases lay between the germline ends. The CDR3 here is CASSMGLFEKLFF. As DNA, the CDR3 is TGTGCCAGCAGTATGGGACTTTTCGAAAAACTGTTTTTT.

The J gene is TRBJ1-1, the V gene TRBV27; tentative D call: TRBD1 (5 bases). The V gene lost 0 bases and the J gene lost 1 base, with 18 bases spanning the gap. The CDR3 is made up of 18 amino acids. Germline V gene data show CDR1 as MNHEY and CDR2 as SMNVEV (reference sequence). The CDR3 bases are TGTGCCAGCAGTTTATCCTGGGGGGACTACCAGGGGAACACTGAAGCTTTCTTT. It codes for CASSLSWGDYQGNTEAFF.

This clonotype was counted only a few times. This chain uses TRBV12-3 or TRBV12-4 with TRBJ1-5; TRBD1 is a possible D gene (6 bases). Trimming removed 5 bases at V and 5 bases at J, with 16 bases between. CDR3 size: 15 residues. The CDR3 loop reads CASSTQGGFDQPQHF. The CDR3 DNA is TGTGCCAGCAGTACACAGGGAGGATTTGATCAGCCCCAGCATTTT.

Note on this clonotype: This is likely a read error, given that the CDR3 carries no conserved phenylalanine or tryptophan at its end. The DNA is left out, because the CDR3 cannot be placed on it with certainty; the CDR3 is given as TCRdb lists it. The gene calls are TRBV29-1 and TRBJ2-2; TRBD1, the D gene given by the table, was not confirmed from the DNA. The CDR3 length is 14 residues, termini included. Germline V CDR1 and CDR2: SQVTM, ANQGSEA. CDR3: CSVYDRGSHRGLLL.

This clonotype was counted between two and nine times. CDR3 nucleotides: TGTGCCAGCAGTTTGGGGGGGGCGAGTGATCAGCCCCAGCATTTT. It yields the protein CASSLGGASDQPQHF. V gene TRBV28 combines with J gene TRBJ1-5, with D possibly matching TRBD1 (6 bases). Between the trimmed V and J ends, which lost 3 bases and 5 bases, there was a span of 14 bases. CDR3 length: 15 residues. Germline V gene lookup returns CDR1 MDHEN and CDR2 SYDVKM.

CDR3 coding DNA: TGTGCCAGAGACAGGGCCACCGGGGAGCTGTTTTTT. It codes for CARDRATGELFF. The chain employs TRBV2 and TRBJ2-2, with 7 nucleotides matching TRBD1. The germline gives CDR1 SNHLY, CDR2 FYNNEI. The trim removed 9 bases at V and 4 bases at J, leaving 2 bases unmatched. There are 12 residues in the CDR3.

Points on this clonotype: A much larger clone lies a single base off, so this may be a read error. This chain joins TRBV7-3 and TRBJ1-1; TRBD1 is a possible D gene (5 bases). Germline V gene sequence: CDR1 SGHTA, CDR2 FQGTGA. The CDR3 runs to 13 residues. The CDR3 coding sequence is TGTACCAGCAGTTCACTTACTGCAGGGGAAGCTTTCTTT. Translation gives CTSSSLTAGEAFF.

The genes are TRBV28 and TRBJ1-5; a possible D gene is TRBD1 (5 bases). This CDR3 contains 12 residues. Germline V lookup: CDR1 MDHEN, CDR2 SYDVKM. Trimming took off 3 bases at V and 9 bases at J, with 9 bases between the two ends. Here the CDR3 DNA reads TGTGCCAGCAGTTTCCCGGGGGGGCCCCAGCATTTT. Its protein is CASSFPGGPQHF.

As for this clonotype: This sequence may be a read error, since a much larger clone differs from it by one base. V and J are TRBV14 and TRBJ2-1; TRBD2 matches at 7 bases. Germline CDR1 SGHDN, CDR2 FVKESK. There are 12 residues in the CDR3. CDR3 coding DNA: TGTGTCAGCTCTAGACGGGGGGATGAGCAGTTCTTC. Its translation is CVSSRRGDEQFF.

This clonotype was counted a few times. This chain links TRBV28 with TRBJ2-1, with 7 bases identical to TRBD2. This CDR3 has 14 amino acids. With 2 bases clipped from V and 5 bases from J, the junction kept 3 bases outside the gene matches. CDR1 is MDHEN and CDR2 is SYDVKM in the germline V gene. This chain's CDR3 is CASSLAGVNNEQFF. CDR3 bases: TGTGCCAGCAGTTTAGCGGGGGTCAACAATGAGCAGTTCTTC.

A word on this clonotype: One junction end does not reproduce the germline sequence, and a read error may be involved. In DNA, the CDR3 is TGTGCCAGCAGTTACTCGCGGGACGGCCAAGAGACCCTGTACTTC. It is translated as CASSYSRDGQETLYF. The V call is TRBV6-2 or TRBV6-3, the J call TRBJ2-5; possibly TRBD2 for D (6 bases). CDR1 is MNHEY, CDR2 SVGEGT, per germline. This CDR3 contains 15 residues.

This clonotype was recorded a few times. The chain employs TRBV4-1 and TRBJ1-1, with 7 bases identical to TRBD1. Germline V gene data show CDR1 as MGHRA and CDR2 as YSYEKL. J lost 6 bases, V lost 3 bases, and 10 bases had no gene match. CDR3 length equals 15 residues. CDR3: CASSHVQGRIAEAFF. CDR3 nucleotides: TGCGCCAGCAGCCACGTACAGGGGAGAATCGCTGAAGCTTTCTTT.

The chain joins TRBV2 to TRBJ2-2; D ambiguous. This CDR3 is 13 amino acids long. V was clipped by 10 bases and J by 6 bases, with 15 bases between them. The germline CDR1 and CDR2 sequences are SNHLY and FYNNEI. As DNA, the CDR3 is TGTGCCAACAAGGCCAGTAAGTCCGGGGAGCTGTTTTTT. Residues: CANKASKSGELFF.

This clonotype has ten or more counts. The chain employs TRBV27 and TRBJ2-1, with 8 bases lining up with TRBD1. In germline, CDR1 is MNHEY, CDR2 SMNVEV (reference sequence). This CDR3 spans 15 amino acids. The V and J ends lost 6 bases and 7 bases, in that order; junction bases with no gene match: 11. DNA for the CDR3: TGTGCCAGCAGCCCTACCGGACAGGGATTAAATGAGCAGTTCTTC. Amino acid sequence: CASSPTGQGLNEQFF.

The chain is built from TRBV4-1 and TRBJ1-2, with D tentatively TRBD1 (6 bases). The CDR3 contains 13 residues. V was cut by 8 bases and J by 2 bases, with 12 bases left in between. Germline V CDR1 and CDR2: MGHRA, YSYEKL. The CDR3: CASLDRHNYGYTF. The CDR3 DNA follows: TGCGCCAGCCTGGACAGACACAACTATGGCTACACCTTC.

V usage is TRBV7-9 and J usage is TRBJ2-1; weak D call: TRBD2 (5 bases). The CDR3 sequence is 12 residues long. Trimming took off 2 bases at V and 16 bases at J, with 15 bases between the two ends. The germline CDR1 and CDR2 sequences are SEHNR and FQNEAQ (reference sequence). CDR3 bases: TGTGCCAGCAGCTTATTTCCTGACGGACTTTTCTTC. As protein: CASSLFPDGLFF.

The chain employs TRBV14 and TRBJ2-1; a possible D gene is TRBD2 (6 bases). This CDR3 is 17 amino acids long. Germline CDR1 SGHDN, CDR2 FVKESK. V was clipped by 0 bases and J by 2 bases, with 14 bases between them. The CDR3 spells CASSQDLANAAYNEQFF. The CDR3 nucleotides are TGTGCCAGCAGCCAAGATCTAGCGAACGCCGCCTACAATGAGCAGTTCTTC.

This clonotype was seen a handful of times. CDR3: CSARATGGNEYSNQPQHF. The CDR3 DNA reads as TGCAGTGCTAGGGCGACAGGGGGGAATGAGTATAGCAATCAGCCCCAGCATTTT. This chain links TRBV20-1 with TRBJ1-5; TRBD1 aligns across 9 bases. This CDR3 region has 18 residues. V was clipped by 3 bases and J by 0 bases; unmatched bases: 12. CDR1 is DFQATT and CDR2 is SNEGSKA in the germline V gene (reference sequence).

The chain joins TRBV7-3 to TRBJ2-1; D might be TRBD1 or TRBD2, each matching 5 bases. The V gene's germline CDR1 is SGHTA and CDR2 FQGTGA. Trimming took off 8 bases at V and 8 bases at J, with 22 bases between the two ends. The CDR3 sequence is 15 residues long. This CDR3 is CASDLRGRTFDEQFF. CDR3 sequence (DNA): TGTGCCAGCGACTTAAGGGGACGGACCTTTGATGAGCAGTTCTTC. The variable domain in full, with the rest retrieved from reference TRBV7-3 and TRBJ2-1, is GAGVSQTPSNKVTEKGKYVELRCDPISGHTALYWYRQSLGQGPEFLIYFQGTGAADDSGLPNDRFFAVRPEGSVSTLKIQRTERGDSAVYLCASDLRGRTFDEQFFGPGTRLTVL.

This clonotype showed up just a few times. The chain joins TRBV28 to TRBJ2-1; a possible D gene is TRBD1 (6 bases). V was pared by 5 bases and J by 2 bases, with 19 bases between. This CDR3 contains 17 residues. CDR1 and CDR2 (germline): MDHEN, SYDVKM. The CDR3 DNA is TGTGCCAGCAGTCCAAGGGACGACAGGAGCGCCTACAATGAGCAGTTCTTC. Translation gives CASSPRDDRSAYNEQFF. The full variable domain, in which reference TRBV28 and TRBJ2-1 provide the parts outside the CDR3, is DVKVTQSSRYLVKRTGEKVFLECVQDMDHENMFWYRQDPGLGLRLIYFSYDVKMKEKGDIPEGYSVSREKKERFSLILESASTNQTSMYLCASSPRDDRSAYNEQFFGPGTRLTVL.

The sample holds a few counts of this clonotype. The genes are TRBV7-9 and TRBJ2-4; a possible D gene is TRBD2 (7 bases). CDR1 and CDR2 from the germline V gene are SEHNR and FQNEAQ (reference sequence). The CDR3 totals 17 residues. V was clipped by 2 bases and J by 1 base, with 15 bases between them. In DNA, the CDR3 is TGTGCCAGCAGCTTACCGGGGGGCGAAGGGGCCAAAAACATTCAGTACTTC. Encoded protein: CASSLPGGEGAKNIQYF.

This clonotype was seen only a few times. The chain's CDR3 is CATMDGQREQYV. The CDR3 DNA sequence: TGTGCCACGATGGACGGACAGAGAGAGCAGTACGTC. This sequence joins TRBV2 and TRBJ2-7; a possible D gene is TRBD1 (6 bases). Between the trimmed V and J ends, which lost 10 bases and 7 bases, there was a span of 17 bases. Germline V gives CDR1 SNHLY, CDR2 FYNNEI. The CDR3 loop spans 12 amino acids.

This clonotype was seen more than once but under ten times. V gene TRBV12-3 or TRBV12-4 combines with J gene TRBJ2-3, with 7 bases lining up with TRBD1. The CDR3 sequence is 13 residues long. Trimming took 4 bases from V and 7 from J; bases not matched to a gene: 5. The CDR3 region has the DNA TGTGCCAGCAGTTCCTCACAGGGGAATACGCAGTATTTT. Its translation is CASSSSQGNTQYF.

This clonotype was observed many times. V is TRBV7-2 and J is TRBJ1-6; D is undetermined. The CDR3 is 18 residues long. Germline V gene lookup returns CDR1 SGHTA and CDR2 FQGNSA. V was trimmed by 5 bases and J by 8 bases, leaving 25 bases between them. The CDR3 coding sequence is TGTGCCAGCAGCGATCAATATCGAATGGGCAATCCGGATTCACCCCTCCACTTT. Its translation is CASSDQYRMGNPDSPLHF.

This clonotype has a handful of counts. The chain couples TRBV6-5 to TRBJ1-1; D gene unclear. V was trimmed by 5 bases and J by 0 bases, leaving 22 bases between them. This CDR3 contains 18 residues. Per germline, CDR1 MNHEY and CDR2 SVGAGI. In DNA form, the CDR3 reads TGTGCCAGCAGTCCCCCCCGTGCACAGAGACCCATGAACACTGAAGCTTTCTTT. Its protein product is CASSPPRAQRPMNTEAFF.